This T cell receptor beta chain was recorded in a study of T cell responses to AZD1222 COVID-19 vaccine. TCRdb's table, derived via immunoSEQ multiplex PCR, lists solely in-frame clones and lacks some. The repertoire holds 160,000 or so clones, with 85% to 90% as singletons. There are a few counts of this clone. CDR1 MNHNY and CDR2 SVGAGI come from the germline V gene (reference sequence). Trimming removed 4 bases from V and 4 bases from J; junction bases left unmatched: 5. The CDR3 spans 14 residues. The sample was peripheral blood, taken 28 days after the second AZD1222 dose. The clonotype comes from an adult who received the AZD1222 COVID-19 vaccine. The chain links TRBV6-6 to TRBJ2-7; TRBD1 agrees at 9 bases. The CDR3 is CASSLGQGKYEQYF. CDR3 nucleotides: TGTGCCAGCAGTTTAGGACAGGGGAAATACGAGCAGTACTTC.